The count of the clone carrying this TCR beta chain is one. The data were taken from a study of control samples from healthy donors and cancer patients. Sequenced by immunoSEQ multiplex PCR; TCRdb stores in-frame clones only, minus some. The sample lists roughly 95,000 clones, roughly 90% occurring once. The sequencing input was blood. The source of this sequence is a human donor in good health. The donor label of this sample is uncertain.

The CDR3 DNA sequence: TGTGCCAGCAGTGCTGCGACAGGGACGGGGTCAGATACGCAGTATTTT. This sequence encodes CASSAATGTGSDTQYF. This chain joins TRBV6-1 and TRBJ2-3, with 7 bases fitting TRBD1. The V gene's germline CDR1 is MNHNS and CDR2 SASEGT. V gave up 4 bases and J gave up 4 bases; unmatched junction bases: 11. This CDR3 is 16 amino acids long.